Each of the 20 T cell receptor beta chains below was sequenced from the same sample in a study of blood T cell repertoires in COVID-19. Sequencing used immunoSEQ multiplex PCR; TCRdb keeps in-frame clones, though not all of them. The data contain just over 300,000 clones, 80% to 90% of them seen just once; the ten biggest clones take up about 2%. The sequencing sample was made of PBMCs or T cells enriched from blood (not recorded which). The source is a man aged 25-45 years who had recovered from COVID-19.

J is TRBJ1-2 and V is TRBV20-1; D is uncertain. This CDR3 is built from 10 residues. The V and J ends lost 5 bases and 8 bases respectively, with 9 bases between them. From germline, CDR1 is DFQATT and CDR2 SNEGSKA (reference sequence). CDR3: CSAPRMGYTF. CDR3 DNA: TGCAGTGCTCCGCGGATGGGCTACACCTTC.

This sequence joins TRBV7-9 and TRBJ1-6; D remains unclear. Per germline, CDR1 SEHNR and CDR2 FQNEAQ (reference sequence). The length of the CDR3 is 15 residues. Trimming pared 10 bases from V and 2 bases from J, leaving 15 bases between. CDR3 sequence: CATGRGETYNSPLHF. The DNA for the CDR3 is TGTGCCACCGGCCGCGGGGAGACCTATAATTCACCCCTCCACTTT.

The V and J genes are TRBV7-2 and TRBJ2-6, with D possibly being TRBD2 (6 bases). Looked up from germline, CDR1 is SGHTA and CDR2 is FQGNSA. This CDR3 is 16 amino acids long. Trimming stripped 5 bases from V and 2 bases from J, with 13 bases between. The CDR3 loop is CASSGRLVTGANVLTF. The CDR3 DNA reads as TGTGCCAGCAGCGGCCGACTAGTAACTGGGGCCAACGTCCTGACTTTC.

This chain connects TRBV18 to TRBJ2-1; 7 nucleotides line up with TRBD1. The germline V gene encodes CDR1 KGHSH and CDR2 LQKENI. This CDR3 contains 16 residues. After removal of 6 bases from V and 3 bases from J, the junction contained 11 bases not matched to a gene. The CDR3, as DNA: TGTGCCAGCTCGCACGAAATACGGGACAGCTACAATGAGCAGTTCTTC. Encoded protein: CASSHEIRDSYNEQFF.

The CDR3 nucleotides are TGTGCCAGCTCATCTACTAAAAGTAGCGGGGGGACTAGCACAGATACGCAGTATTTT. It specifies CASSSTKSSGGTSTDTQYF. This chain links TRBV18 with TRBJ2-3, with 10 nucleotides matching TRBD2. This CDR3 is built from 19 residues. Looked up from germline, CDR1 is KGHSH and CDR2 is LQKENI. The J segment lost 0 bases and the V segment lost 5 bases, leaving 14 bases of the junction unmatched.

CDR3 sequence (DNA): TGCGCCAGCAGTCAATCGACCAGGGGCCACGAGCAGTACTTC. Its protein product is CASSQSTRGHEQYF. The chain employs TRBV23-1 and TRBJ2-7; possible D gene TRBD1, 6 bases. TRBV23-1 is known as an ORF, though its function is uncertain. Trimming left V 0 bases short and J 5 bases short, with 11 bases between. The CDR3 has 14 amino acids.

This rearrangement joins TRBV7-3 to TRBJ2-3, with D possibly being TRBD1 (5 bases). The CDR3 runs to 12 residues. The V and J ends lost 6 bases and 14 bases respectively, with 18 bases between them. From germline, CDR1 is SGHTA and CDR2 FQGTGA. CDR3 DNA: TGTGCCAGCAGTCTTGACAGCCGAAGTATGTATTTT. It yields the protein CASSLDSRSMYF.

The chain uses TRBV9 and TRBJ2-7; 15 nucleotides match TRBD2. V shed 3 bases, J shed 7 bases, and the junction held 8 bases outside the gene matches. This CDR3 has 16 residues. Looked up from germline, CDR1 is SGDLS and CDR2 is YYNGEE. CDR3 DNA sequence: TGTGCCAGCAGCGGGACTAGCGGGGGGGCTCTGCGGGAGCAGTACTTC. It codes for CASSGTSGGALREQYF.

The chain employs TRBV29-1 and TRBJ1-5; D remains ambiguous. V lost 6 bases and J 3 bases, leaving 12 bases between the germline ends. This CDR3 spans 13 amino acids. The germline V gene has CDR1 SQVTM and CDR2 ANQGSEA. The CDR3 loop reads CSVIPLSNQPQHF. Here the CDR3 DNA reads TGCAGCGTAATTCCTCTCTCCAATCAGCCCCAGCATTTT.

CDR3 sequence (DNA): TGCGCCAGCGCCCCCGGACAGGGGGCAGGCAATGAGCAGTTCTTC. Translation gives CASAPGQGAGNEQFF. The chain joins TRBV5-1 to TRBJ2-1; 11 bases are a match to TRBD1. Germline CDR1 reads SGHRS; CDR2 reads YFSETQ. The ends lost 7 bases at V and 6 bases at J; junction bases unmatched: 9. This CDR3 spans 15 amino acids.

This chain links TRBV29-1 with TRBJ2-3; 8 bases are shared with TRBD2. Germline V gene lookup returns CDR1 SQVTM and CDR2 ANQGSEA. Trimming took 4 bases from V and 1 from J; bases not matched to a gene: 4. This CDR3 region has 14 residues. CDR3 in DNA: TGCAGCGTTGCTGGACTAGCAGGCACAGATACGCAGTATTTT. It codes for CSVAGLAGTDTQYF.

The CDR3 nucleotides are TGTGCCTGGACACCACGGGGCAGGGGGCGCCAAGAGACCCAGTACTTC. It yields the protein CAWTPRGRGRQETQYF. J is TRBJ2-5 and V is TRBV30, with 8 nucleotides matching TRBD1. V lost 4 bases to trimming and J lost 1 base; unmatched junction nucleotides: 11. CDR3 size: 16 residues. In germline, CDR1 is GTSNPN, CDR2 SVGIG (reference sequence).

This clone was seen a single time. This chain connects TRBV30 to TRBJ2-7, with 8 nucleotides matching TRBD1. V shed 1 base, J shed 2 bases, and the junction held 10 bases outside the gene matches. There are 16 residues in the CDR3. Germline CDR1 and CDR2: GTSNPN and SVGIG (reference sequence). The CDR3 nucleotides are TGTGCCTGGAGTGAGTACCTCGACAGGGGTACCTACGAGCAGTACTTC. Its protein product is CAWSEYLDRGTYEQYF.

This chain links TRBV6-2 or TRBV6-3 with TRBJ1-2; 8 bases are shared with TRBD1. Germline trimming cut 5 bases from V and 8 bases from J; bases unmatched to any gene: 10. In germline, CDR1 is MNHEY, CDR2 SVGEGT. There are 14 residues in the CDR3. In nucleotides, the CDR3 is TGTGCCAGCAGTATCCCAGGGGGCGCAAGGGGCTACACCTTC. This translates into CASSIPGGARGYTF.

In DNA form, the CDR3 reads TGTGCCTGGAGTATTACTAGCGGGGGGATGCAAGAGACCCAGTACTTC. Translation: CAWSITSGGMQETQYF. This rearrangement joins TRBV30 to TRBJ2-5; 12 bases agree with TRBD2. This CDR3 region has 16 residues. V was pared by 2 bases and J by 2 bases, with 6 bases of the junction left unmatched. Germline lookup yields CDR1 GTSNPN and CDR2 SVGIG (reference sequence).

V usage is TRBV18 and J usage is TRBJ1-2; D perhaps matches TRBD1 (5 bases). CDR1 KGHSH and CDR2 LQKENI come from the germline V gene. This CDR3 has 14 residues. V was shortened by 1 base and J by 4 bases, with 10 bases between the two germline ends. Here the CDR3 reads CASSPQGPLYGYTF. CDR3 sequence (DNA): TGTGCCAGCTCACCACAGGGGCCCCTCTATGGCTACACCTTC.

This clone turned up a few times. The chain employs TRBV20-1 and TRBJ2-3, with 12 bases aligning to TRBD2. Germline V gene data show CDR1 as DFQATT and CDR2 as SNEGSKA (reference sequence). V shed 3 bases and J 4 bases; nucleotides not matched to a gene: 11. The CDR3 sequence is 17 residues long. The CDR3 DNA sequence: TGCAGTGCTAGTCTTCCTAGCGGGGGGGCCGTAGCAGATACGCAGTATTTT. Protein product: CSASLPSGGAVADTQYF.

V gene TRBV5-4 combines with J gene TRBJ2-7, with TRBD1 as a possible D gene (6 bases). Germline CDR1 SGHNT, CDR2 YYREEE (reference sequence). The CDR3 has 13 residues. V was shortened by 9 bases and J by 0 bases, with 13 bases between the two germline ends. This CDR3 is CATGQKSSYEQYF. DNA for the CDR3: TGTGCCACCGGACAGAAGAGCTCCTACGAGCAGTACTTC.

The gene calls are TRBV5-1 and TRBJ2-3; D is possibly TRBD1 (5 bases). With 5 bases removed from V and 2 bases from J, the gap between germline ends came to 12 bases. This CDR3 comprises 14 residues. Per germline, CDR1 SGHRS and CDR2 YFSETQ. CDR3 loop: CASRPDTNTDTQYF. The CDR3 region has the DNA TGCGCCAGCAGGCCGGACACAAACACAGATACGCAGTATTTT.

This clone has just one count. The rearrangement links TRBV12-5 to TRBJ1-1; D unresolved. This CDR3 is built from 15 residues. V lost 2 bases and J lost 0, with 10 bases in between. CDR1 is LGHNT and CDR2 is FRNRAP in the germline V gene. CDR3 in amino acids: CASGLLGNMNTEAFF. CDR3 bases: TGTGCTAGTGGTTTGTTGGGCAACATGAACACTGAAGCTTTCTTT.